This T cell receptor (beta chain) was captured by sequencing in a study of beta chain features in type 1 diabetes. The entirety of the isolated RNA underwent reverse transcription, so expressed TCRB transcripts were sequenced. The method was immunoSEQ multiplex PCR; TCRdb's version includes in-frame clones alone and lacks a portion of them. The sample shows 130,000 or so clones, roughly 9.7% of them seen only once. This clone has more than one count but fewer than ten. Source material: central memory CD4+ T cells from blood. The sequence was obtained from a woman aged 40 to 50 in good health.

DNA of the CDR3: TGTGCCAGCAGTGAAGGGGGAGGAGCGGGGACAGCCAAAAACATTCAGTACTTC. It is translated as CASSEGGGAGTAKNIQYF. J is TRBJ2-4 and V is TRBV2; 7 nucleotides line up with TRBD2. Losses at the gene ends were 1 base for V and 0 bases for J; bases not matched to a gene: 9. The length of the CDR3 is 18 residues. Germline V gene sequence: CDR1 SNHLY, CDR2 FYNNEI.